A selection of T cell receptor beta chains follows, all from one sample in a study of beta chain features in type 1 diabetes. TCRdb's table, derived via immunoSEQ multiplex PCR, lists solely in-frame clones and lacks some. The table records approximately 600,000 clones, approximately 13% of them present only once. The sequenced sample was naive CD4+ T cells from blood. These receptors were obtained from a man aged 25 to 40 with type 1 diabetes. Both conserved end residues are part of each CDR3. Each record gives: D gene, V gene, clone size, J gene, CDR3 DNA, CDR3 protein. A D gene is named only where the DNA matches it firmly. The size of a clone is reported for some rows only, either as once, few or many, or as a class for expanded clones.

>TRBD1|TRBV6-5|few|TRBJ1-6
TGTGCCAGCAGTTCCGGACAGGGGGAGGATTCACCCCTCCACTTT
CASSSGQGEDSPLHF
>NA|TRBV2|few|TRBJ1-5
TGTGCCAGCAGTGATCGGGGCCCGGCCCAGCATTTT
CASSDRGPAQHF
>NA|TRBV5-4|NA|TRBJ1-2
TGTGCCATACAAGGGGTAAACTATGGCTACACCTTC
CAIQGVNYGYTF
>NA|TRBV7-2|few|TRBJ1-4
TGTGCCAGCAGCTCCGTTAATGAAAAACTGTTTTTT
CASSSVNEKLFF
>NA|TRBV14|NA|TRBJ1-2
TGTGCCAGCAGCCATACCGGGACACCCTATGGCTACACCTTC
CASSHTGTPYGYTF
>NA|TRBV15|few|TRBJ1-2
TGTGCCACCAGCAGAGACGGAAACTATGGCTACACCTTC
CATSRDGNYGYTF
>NA|TRBV15|NA|TRBJ2-7
TGTGCCACCAGCTGGGACAAGGGACGGGGACGCGAGCAGTACTTC
CATSWDKGRGREQYF
>TRBD1|TRBV11-2|NA|TRBJ2-3
TGTGCCAGCAGTTCCAGGCGGGGACAGGTTAGCACAGATACGCAGTATTTT
CASSSRRGQVSTDTQYF
>TRBD2|TRBV5-1|NA|TRBJ2-7
TGCGCCAGCAGCCCGACCTCGGGACTAGCGGGGAACTACGAGCAGTACTTC
CASSPTSGLAGNYEQYF
>NA|TRBV6-1|NA|TRBJ1-1
TGTGCCAGCAGTGAAGCTGGGGAACCCCGCCCAGCTTTCTTT
CASSEAGEPRPAFF
>NA|TRBV19|NA|TRBJ2-7
TGTGCCAGTACTAAAACCGGACGGGCCGCCTACGAGCAGTACTTC
CASTKTGRAAYEQYF
>NA|TRBV7-2|few|TRBJ2-7
TGTGCCAGCAGCCCTGGGCCAATGGGGGAGCAGTACTTC
CASSPGPMGEQYF
>NA|TRBV2|few|TRBJ1-4
TGTGCCAGCAAGAACAGTCCTAATGAAAAACTGTTTTTT
CASKNSPNEKLFF
>TRBD1|TRBV28|few|TRBJ2-2
TGTGCCAGCAGTTTATCCCCAGGGGGAGACACCGGGGAGCTGTTTTTT
CASSLSPGGDTGELFF
>NA|TRBV9|NA|TRBJ1-4
TGTGCCAGCAGCGGACGCCAATTTGGCGCCGAAAAACTGTTTTTT
CASSGRQFGAEKLFF
>NA|TRBV6-5|NA|TRBJ2-3
TGTGCCAGCAAACCCCTGGGGGATAGCACAGATACGCAGTATTTT
CASKPLGDSTDTQYF
>NA|TRBV2|few|TRBJ2-5
TGTGCCGGAACTTCAGGGTACCAAGAGACCCAGTACTTC
CAGTSGYQETQYF
>TRBD1|TRBV5-1|few|TRBJ2-2
TGCGCCAGCAGCCCGGGGACAGTCGACACCGGGGAGCTGTTTTTT
CASSPGTVDTGELFF
>NA|TRBV5-1|few|TRBJ2-7
TGCGCCAGCAGCCCGGACACTCAAAGCCAATACGAGCAGTACTTC
CASSPDTQSQYEQYF
>TRBD2|TRBV27|NA|TRBJ2-3
TGTGCCAGCTGCCAGCGGGGGCCCCGCACAGATACGCAGTATTTT
CASCQRGPRTDTQYF
>NA|TRBV4-3|few|TRBJ2-3
TGCGCCAGCAGCCAAGGGGTGGGCGGGGGCACAGATACGCAGTATTTT
CASSQGVGGGTDTQYF
>NA|TRBV4-2|few|TRBJ1-2
TGTGCCAGCAGCCAAGATAGGCGGGCGGCCTATGGCTACACCTTC
CASSQDRRAAYGYTF
>NA|TRBV7-8|NA|TRBJ2-5
TGTGCCAGCAGCCTCTCCAGGGGCCAAGAGACCCAGTACTTC
CASSLSRGQETQYF
>NA|TRBV9|NA|TRBJ1-1
TGTGCCAGCAGCGCACAGGGACGGGTAACTGAAGCTTTCTTT
CASSAQGRVTEAFF
>TRBD2|TRBV25-1|few|TRBJ2-5
TGTGCCAGCAGTGAAAACCTGGGAGGGTCAGAGACCCAGTACTTC
CASSENLGGSETQYF
>NA|TRBV6-5|NA|TRBJ1-2
TGTGCCAGCAGTTTCACCGGGGAGGGAGGCTACACCTTC
CASSFTGEGGYTF
>TRBD2|TRBV5-8|NA|TRBJ2-7
TGTGCCAGCAGCTTGGAACCGCTAGCGGGCTACGAGCAGTACTTC
CASSLEPLAGYEQYF
>TRBD2|TRBV7-2|few|TRBJ2-1
TGTGCCAGCAGCTTAGCCGGGGGGAGGACATACAATGAGCAGTTCTTC
CASSLAGGRTYNEQFF
>NA|TRBV28|few|TRBJ1-6
TGTGCCTCGCTCGGGTCCTATAATTCACCCCTCCACTTT
CASLGSYNSPLHF